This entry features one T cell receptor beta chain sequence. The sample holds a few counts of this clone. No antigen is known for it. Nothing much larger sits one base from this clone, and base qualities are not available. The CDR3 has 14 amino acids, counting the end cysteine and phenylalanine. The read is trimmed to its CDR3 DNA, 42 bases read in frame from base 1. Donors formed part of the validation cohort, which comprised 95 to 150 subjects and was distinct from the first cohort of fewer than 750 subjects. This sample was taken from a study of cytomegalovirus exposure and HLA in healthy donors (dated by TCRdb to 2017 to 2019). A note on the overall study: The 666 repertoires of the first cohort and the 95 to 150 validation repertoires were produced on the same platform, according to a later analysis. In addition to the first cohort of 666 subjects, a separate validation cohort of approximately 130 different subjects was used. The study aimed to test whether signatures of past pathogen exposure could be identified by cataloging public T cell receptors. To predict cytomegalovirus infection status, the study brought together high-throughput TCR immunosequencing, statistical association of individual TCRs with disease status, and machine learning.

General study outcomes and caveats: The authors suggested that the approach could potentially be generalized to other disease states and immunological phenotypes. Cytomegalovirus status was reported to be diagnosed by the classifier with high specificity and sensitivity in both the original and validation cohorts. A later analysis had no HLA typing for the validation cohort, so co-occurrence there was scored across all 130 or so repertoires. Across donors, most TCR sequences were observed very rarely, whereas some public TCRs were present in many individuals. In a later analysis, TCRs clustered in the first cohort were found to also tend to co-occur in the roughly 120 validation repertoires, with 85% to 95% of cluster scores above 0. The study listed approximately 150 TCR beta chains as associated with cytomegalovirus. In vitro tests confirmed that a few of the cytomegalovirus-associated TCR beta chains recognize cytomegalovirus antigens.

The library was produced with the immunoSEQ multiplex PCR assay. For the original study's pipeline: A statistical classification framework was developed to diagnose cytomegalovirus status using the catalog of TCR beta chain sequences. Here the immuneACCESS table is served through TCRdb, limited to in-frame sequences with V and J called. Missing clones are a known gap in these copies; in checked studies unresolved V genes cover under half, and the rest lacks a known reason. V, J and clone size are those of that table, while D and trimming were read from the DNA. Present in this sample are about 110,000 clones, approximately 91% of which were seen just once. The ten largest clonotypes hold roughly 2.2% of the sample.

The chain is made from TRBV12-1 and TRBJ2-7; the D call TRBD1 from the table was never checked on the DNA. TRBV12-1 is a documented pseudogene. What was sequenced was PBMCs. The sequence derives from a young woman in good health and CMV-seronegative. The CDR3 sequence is CASSLRDRVGEQYF. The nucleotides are TGTGCCAGCAGCCTCCGGGACAGGGTCGGCGAGCAGTACTTC.